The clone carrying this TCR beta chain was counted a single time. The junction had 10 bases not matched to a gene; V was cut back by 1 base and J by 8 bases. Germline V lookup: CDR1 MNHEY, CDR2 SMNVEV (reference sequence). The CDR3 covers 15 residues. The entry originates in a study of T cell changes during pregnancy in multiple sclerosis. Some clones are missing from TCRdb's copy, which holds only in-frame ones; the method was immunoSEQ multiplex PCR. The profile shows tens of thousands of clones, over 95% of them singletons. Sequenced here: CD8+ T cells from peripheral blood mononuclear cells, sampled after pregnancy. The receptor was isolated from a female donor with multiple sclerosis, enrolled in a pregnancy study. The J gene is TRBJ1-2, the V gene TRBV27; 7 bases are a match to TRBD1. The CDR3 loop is CASSLFGGGGWGYTF. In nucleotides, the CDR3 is TGTGCCAGCAGTTTATTTGGAGGAGGGGGCTGGGGCTACACCTTC.